This TCR beta chain stems from a study of blood T cell repertoires in COVID-19. Overall study context: PBMCs, B-cell-depleted T cells, or T cells provided the cDNA or gDNA that made up the material.

V gave up 4 bases and J gave up 8 bases, with 9 bases separating them. CDR3 length equals 12 residues. Looked up from germline, CDR1 is MGHDK and CDR2 is SYGVNS. In the authors' workflow: It was from reference gene primer amplification that nucleated cell counts were estimated. Measured with immunoSEQ multiplex PCR; TCRdb has only the in-frame clones, and not every one. V, J and clone size are those of that table, while D and trimming were read from the DNA. In the table there are about 230,000 clones, over 80% of which are singletons. The sample was peripheral blood. The origin of this receptor is a woman in her seventies with active or convalescent COVID-19. The chain combines TRBV25-1 with TRBJ2-1; D ambiguous. This CDR3 reads CASSAHEYEQFF. DNA for the CDR3: TGTGCCAGCAGTGCCCACGAGTATGAGCAGTTCTTC.